This record covers a single TCR beta chain. What it binds is not known. One junction end does not reproduce the germline sequence, and a read error may be involved. These data come from a study of cytomegalovirus exposure and HLA in healthy donors. Study at large: A data release that came early held 75 million to 85 million unique TCRs from HLA-typed donors. General study points: There were fewer than 200 TCR beta chains listed as cytomegalovirus-associated.

Germline values: CDR1 SGHAT, CDR2 FQNNGV. The CDR3 length is 14 residues. PCR amplification relied on 60 Vbeta primers (plus 13 Jbeta primers). Using immunoSEQ multiplex PCR, the repertoire was profiled, and TCRdb retains in-frame clones only, with some absent. The repertoire includes 150,000 to 200,000 clones, roughly 65% of them detected once, and roughly 4.1% sits in the top ten. Sequencing was carried out using PBMCs. This chain links TRBV11-2 with TRBJ1-1; tentative D call: TRBD1 (5 bases). This clonotype was obtained from a young woman in good health and CMV-seropositive. The CDR3 DNA follows: TGTGCCAGCAGCTTCACGGGCGCGGGACTGGAAGTTTTCTTT. Its protein product is CASSFTGAGLEVFF.